This TCR beta chain was recovered during a study of T cell repertoires in cytomegalovirus infection. Turning to the study itself: It was the public TCR beta signatures that indicated both CMV infection and matching HLA type.

Study-wide findings and caveats: CMV carriers with the relevant HLA were identified by cumulative public TCR beta family frequency. What dominated the ex vivo response were HLA-C-restricted CMV-specific TCR beta clonotypes.

In its sample, this clonotype was seen many times. Its antigen is currently unknown. V shed 1 base and J shed 2 bases, with 21 bases lying between them. CDR3 length: 18 amino acids. The germline V gene encodes CDR1 SGHTA and CDR2 FQGNSA. MiXCR, applied by TCRdb to the reads, yields one record per CDR3 protein. The table has some 150,000 distinct CDR3 sequences, about a quarter seen once; the top ten hold approximately 11%. The sample was PBMCs. The source is a human donor in good health (CMV status not recorded). Some clones in this sample may be carry-over from other donors' samples. The chain carries TRBV7-2 and TRBJ2-7; D is perhaps TRBD1 or TRBD2 (5 bases each). This CDR3 is CASSLELGLGTGTYEQYF. CDR3 DNA sequence: TGTGCCAGCAGCTTAGAGCTCGGCCTCGGGACGGGAACCTACGAGCAGTACTTC.